This section outlines one TCR beta chain sequence together with its context. This CDR3 comprises 14 residues. Trimming took 4 bases from V and 4 from J; bases not matched to a gene: 2. CDR1 is WSHSY, CDR2 SAAADI, per germline. How the authors handled the data: Reference gene primer amplification gave estimated nucleated cell counts. Some clones are missing from TCRdb's copy, which holds only in-frame ones; the method was immunoSEQ multiplex PCR. V, J and clone size are taken as reported in that table, and D and trimming were inferred from the DNA itself. The data show under 500,000 clones, roughly 89% seen once. This entry belongs to a study of blood T cell repertoires in COVID-19. Study information: Researchers got acute and convalescent COVID-19 samples from the United States, Italy and Spain.

Sequences were obtained from peripheral blood. The chain joins TRBV10-2 to TRBJ2-1; 9 bases agree with TRBD2. The source is a woman in her twenties or thirties with acute or convalescent COVID-19. The CDR3 bases are TGCGCCAGCAGTGGACTAGCGGCATACAATGAGCAGTTCTTC. Its protein product is CASSGLAAYNEQFF.